One and the same sample provided the 25 T cell receptor beta chains below, sequenced in a study of STAT5B mutations in CD4+ large granular lymphocyte leukemia. Some clones are missing from TCRdb's copy, which holds only in-frame ones; the method was immunoSEQ multiplex PCR. The sample lists 20,000 to 25,000 clones, 82% occurring once. Specimen: CD4+ T cells from blood buffy coats. Receptors were obtained from a human donor in good health.

The J gene is TRBJ1-3, the V gene TRBV4-2; D not certain. Germline V gives CDR1 LGHNA, CDR2 YNFKEQ. V lost 0 bases, J lost 1 base, and 13 bases lay in between. The CDR3 runs 17 residues. DNA for the CDR3: TGTGCCAGCAGCCAAGATTGGCTTAGGAGTTCTGGAAACACCATATATTTT. It yields the protein CASSQDWLRSSGNTIYF.

The V call is TRBV4-1, the J call TRBJ2-5; 10 bases agree with TRBD2. Germline CDR1 MGHRA, CDR2 YSYEKL. This CDR3 comprises 16 residues. After removal of 1 base from V and 5 bases from J, the junction contained 7 bases not matched to a gene. CDR3 residues: CASSQGQRGGRETQYF. For the CDR3, the DNA is TGCGCCAGCAGCCAAGGACAGCGGGGGGGCCGTGAGACCCAGTACTTC.

The CDR3 is CASSLSFGYEQYF. The CDR3 bases are TGTGCCAGCAGCTTATCATTCGGCTACGAGCAGTACTTC. The chain is built from TRBV11-2 and TRBJ2-7; D uncertain. Germline CDR1 reads SGHAT; CDR2 reads FQNNGV. V gave up 2 bases and J gave up 3 bases, with 8 bases separating them. This CDR3 is 13 amino acids long.

The rearrangement joins TRBV19 to TRBJ1-1; D is uncertain. The CDR3 contains 14 residues. Trimming took off 5 bases at V and 0 bases at J, with 10 bases between the two ends. Germline values: CDR1 LNHDA, CDR2 SQIVND (reference sequence). CDR3 nucleotides: TGTGCCAGTAGTCGCAGCGATATGAACACTGAAGCTTTCTTT. Its translation is CASSRSDMNTEAFF.

The V gene is TRBV4-3, the J gene TRBJ1-1, with a possible D match to TRBD1 (5 bases). Germline V gene data show CDR1 as LGHNA and CDR2 as YSLEER. Trimming removed 0 bases at V and 6 bases at J, with 14 bases between. There are 15 residues in the CDR3. The CDR3 DNA reads TGCGCCAGCAGCCAAGAGGGGGGGGGATTCGCTGAAGCTTTCTTT. It translates to CASSQEGGGFAEAFF.

The chain is built from TRBV7-9 and TRBJ1-1; D possibly corresponds to TRBD1 (5 bases). The CDR3 runs to 12 residues. CDR1 is SEHNR and CDR2 is FQNEAQ in the germline V gene (reference sequence). Trimming took 4 bases from V and 5 from J, leaving 8 bases between them. CDR3 DNA: TGTGCCAGCAGCTCAGGGTTGACTGAAGCTTTCTTT. This encodes CASSSGLTEAFF. Using reference TRBV7-9 and TRBJ1-1 for the parts outside the CDR3, the full variable domain is DTGVSQNPRHKITKRGQNVTFRCDPISEHNRLYWYRQTLGQGPEFLTYFQNEAQLEKSRLLSDRFSAERPKGSFSTLEIQRTEQGDSAMYLCASSSGLTEAFFGQGTRLTVV.

The V gene is TRBV18, the J gene TRBJ1-1; D might be TRBD1 (6 bases). The CDR3 totals 15 residues. Trimming took off 3 bases at V and 5 bases at J, with 16 bases between the two ends. Germline CDR1 reads KGHSH; CDR2 reads LQKENI. The CDR3 here is CASSPPLGGLTEAFF. The CDR3 bases are TGTGCCAGCTCACCCCCCCTTGGGGGGCTTACTGAAGCTTTCTTT.

The V call is TRBV4-3, the J call TRBJ2-7; 13 bases agree with TRBD2. The CDR3 has 15 amino acids. The V segment lost 1 base and the J segment 7 bases; nucleotides outside the gene matches: 4. Germline-derived CDR1 and CDR2 are LGHNA and YSLEER. CDR3 sequence reads: CASSQAPGLAGEQYF. The CDR3, as DNA: TGCGCCAGCAGCCAAGCCCCGGGACTAGCGGGAGAGCAGTACTTC.

This clone was picked up a small number of times. The rearrangement links TRBV7-9 to TRBJ2-2, with 7 positions matching TRBD1. V shed 9 bases and J 0 bases; nucleotides not matched to a gene: 7. CDR1 and CDR2 (germline): SEHNR, FQNEAQ (reference sequence). This CDR3 region has 15 residues. This CDR3 reads CASLRGQTNTGELFF. CDR3 DNA: TGTGCCAGTCTCCGGGGACAGACGAACACCGGGGAGCTGTTTTTT.

The chain recombines TRBV5-1 with TRBJ1-1, with no clear D. The V and J ends lost 4 bases and 5 bases respectively, with 15 bases between them. The CDR3 contains 14 residues. Germline CDR1 reads SGHRS; CDR2 reads YFSETQ. In DNA, the CDR3 is TGCGCCAGCAGCACTAAGACGTTGGGTACTGAAGCTTTCTTT. This sequence encodes CASSTKTLGTEAFF.

This clone appeared a single time. CDR3 sequence: CASSGGSGGARETQYF. CDR3 sequence (DNA): TGTGCCAGCAGCGGGGGTAGCGGGGGGGCGCGAGAGACCCAGTACTTC. V and J are TRBV5-8 and TRBJ2-5; 11 nucleotides align to TRBD2. The CDR3 loop spans 16 amino acids. Germline CDR1 reads SGHTS; CDR2 reads YDEGEE. Germline trimming cut 4 bases from V and 4 bases from J; bases unmatched to any gene: 9.

V is TRBV28 and J is TRBJ1-6; D unclear. Germline V gives CDR1 MDHEN, CDR2 SYDVKM. This CDR3 comprises 14 residues. With 10 bases removed from V and 0 bases from J, the gap between germline ends came to 10 bases. The CDR3 region is CAILRSSYNSPLHF. As DNA, the CDR3 is TGTGCCATCCTACGGAGCTCCTATAATTCACCCCTCCACTTT.

This chain links TRBV5-8 with TRBJ2-5; D remains unclear. The CDR3 is 14 amino acids. Trimming cost V 0 bases and J 1 base, with 7 bases left between them. Germline CDR1 reads SGHTS; CDR2 reads YDEGEE. CDR3 sequence (DNA): TGTGCCAGCAGCTTGGGGCGAGCCCAAGAGACCCAGTACTTC. Encoded protein: CASSLGRAQETQYF.

This clone was detected once. The J gene is TRBJ1-1, the V gene TRBV29-1; 8 bases are a match to TRBD1. The germline V gene has CDR1 SQVTM and CDR2 ANQGSEA. The CDR3 has 12 residues. The V segment lost 6 bases and the J segment 7 bases; nucleotides outside the gene matches: 7. This CDR3 reads CSVERQGFEAFF. The CDR3 DNA sequence: TGCAGCGTGGAAAGACAGGGGTTTGAAGCTTTCTTT.

This sequence joins TRBV30 and TRBJ1-5, with D unclear. V was clipped by 0 bases and J by 5 bases, with 11 bases between them. The CDR3 runs 14 residues. Looked up from germline, CDR1 is GTSNPN and CDR2 is SVGIG (reference sequence). This chain's CDR3 is CAWSVMSTHQPQHF. The CDR3 coding sequence is TGTGCCTGGAGTGTTATGTCCACTCATCAGCCCCAGCATTTT.

This clone was seen only a few times. The chain recombines TRBV5-6 with TRBJ2-1; the match to TRBD1 covers 7 bases. Germline V gene sequence: CDR1 SGHDT, CDR2 YYEEEE. Trimming took 2 bases from V and 3 from J; bases not matched to a gene: 8. The CDR3 is 16 residues long. CDR3 in amino acids: CASSLEGTVRYNEQFF. The CDR3 nucleotides are TGTGCCAGCAGCTTAGAGGGGACAGTACGCTACAATGAGCAGTTCTTC.

In its sample, this clone was seen once. This rearrangement joins TRBV15 to TRBJ2-1; the match to TRBD1 covers 10 bases. The CDR3 is 16 residues long. Trimming at V came to 0 bases and at J to 2 bases, leaving 1 base not matched to a gene. Germline lookup yields CDR1 LNHNV and CDR2 YYDKDF (reference sequence). DNA for the CDR3: TGTGCCACCAGCAGAGAGGGGACAGGGGCCTACAATGAGCAGTTCTTC. As protein: CATSREGTGAYNEQFF.

This chain uses TRBV30 with TRBJ2-1; D is ambiguous. The CDR3 consists of 13 residues. Germline-derived CDR1 and CDR2 are GTSNPN and SVGIG (reference sequence). V was cut by 0 bases and J by 0 bases, with 3 bases left in between. In nucleotides, the CDR3 is TGTGCCTGGAGTGTAAACTCCTACAATGAGCAGTTCTTC. It is translated as CAWSVNSYNEQFF.

In its sample, this clone was seen a few times. The V gene is TRBV5-4, the J gene TRBJ2-6, with a weak D call TRBD1 (5 bases). This CDR3 has 17 residues. The V end lost 0 bases, the J end lost 0 bases, and 10 bases lay between the germline ends. Germline CDR1 reads SGHNT; CDR2 reads YYREEE (reference sequence). CDR3 residues: CASSLGPQGSGANVLTF. Written as DNA, the CDR3 is TGTGCCAGCAGCTTGGGTCCCCAGGGCTCTGGGGCCAACGTCCTGACTTTC.

The rearrangement uses TRBV5-4 and TRBJ2-5; D gene ambiguous. The CDR3 sequence is 13 residues long. The V gene lost 4 bases and the J gene lost 5 bases, with 12 bases spanning the gap. Germline-derived CDR1 and CDR2 are SGHNT and YYREEE (reference sequence). The CDR3 nucleotides read TGTGCCAGCAGCACCGTTTCTGCGGAGACCCAGTACTTC. Translation gives CASSTVSAETQYF.

The rearrangement joins TRBV7-2 to TRBJ1-2; no definite D call. The CDR3 spans 14 residues. V lost 4 bases and J 2 bases, leaving 11 bases between the germline ends. CDR1 is SGHTA and CDR2 is FQGNSA in the germline V gene. The CDR3 here is CASSSPPGNYGYTF. In nucleotides, the CDR3 is TGTGCCAGCAGCTCTCCTCCGGGAAACTATGGCTACACCTTC.

The V and J genes are TRBV19 and TRBJ1-5, with 7 bases lining up with TRBD1. This CDR3 contains 16 residues. After removal of 1 base from V and 0 bases from J, the junction contained 3 bases not matched to a gene. Per the germline V gene, CDR1 is LNHDA and CDR2 is SQIVND (reference sequence). CDR3 sequence reads: CASSIGQGHSNQPQHF. The CDR3 DNA is TGTGCCAGTAGTATAGGACAGGGCCATAGCAATCAGCCCCAGCATTTT.

This clone was seen only once. The chain combines TRBV5-5 with TRBJ2-6; D remains ambiguous. V dropped 5 bases and J dropped 1 base, with 10 bases sitting between them. Germline V gene sequence: CDR1 SGHKS, CDR2 YYEKEE (reference sequence). The CDR3 covers 15 residues. The CDR3 is CASSRTSSGANVLTF. DNA for the CDR3: TGTGCCAGCAGTCGTACTTCATCTGGGGCCAACGTCCTGACTTTC.

The chain uses TRBV5-6 and TRBJ2-5, with TRBD1 as a possible D gene (5 bases). The V gene lost 0 bases and the J gene lost 5 bases, with 17 bases spanning the gap. Germline V gives CDR1 SGHDT, CDR2 YYEEEE. CDR3 size: 16 residues. This chain's CDR3 is CASSLALQGRLETQYF. The DNA of the CDR3 is TGTGCCAGCAGCTTGGCTTTGCAGGGTAGGCTTGAGACCCAGTACTTC.

This clone has just one count. The chain links TRBV27 to TRBJ2-7; weak D call: TRBD1 (5 bases). V was pared by 2 bases and J by 0 bases, with 11 bases between. This CDR3 is 15 amino acids long. From germline, CDR1 is MNHEY and CDR2 SMNVEV (reference sequence). The CDR3 DNA is TGTGCCAGCAGTTTAACCGCAGGGTACTCCTACGAGCAGTACTTC. Its translation: CASSLTAGYSYEQYF.